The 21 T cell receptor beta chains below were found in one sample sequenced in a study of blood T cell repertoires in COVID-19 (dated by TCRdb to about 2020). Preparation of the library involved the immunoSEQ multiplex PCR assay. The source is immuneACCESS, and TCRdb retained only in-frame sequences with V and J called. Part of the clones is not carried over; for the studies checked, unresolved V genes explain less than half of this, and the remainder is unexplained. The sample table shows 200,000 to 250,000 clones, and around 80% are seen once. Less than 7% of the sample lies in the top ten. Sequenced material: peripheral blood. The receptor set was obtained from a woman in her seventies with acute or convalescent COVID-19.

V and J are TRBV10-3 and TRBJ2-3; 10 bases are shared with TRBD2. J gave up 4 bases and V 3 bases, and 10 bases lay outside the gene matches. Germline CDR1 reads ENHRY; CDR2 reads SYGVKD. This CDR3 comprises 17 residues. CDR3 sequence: CAISEALPAGGADTQYF. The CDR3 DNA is TGTGCCATCAGTGAAGCCCTCCCAGCGGGAGGGGCAGATACGCAGTATTTT.

In DNA, the CDR3 is TGCGCCAGCAGCTTGGCCAGCTTACAGCCTGCTAACTATGGCTACACCTTC. Translating it yields CASSLASLQPANYGYTF. The genes are TRBV5-1 and TRBJ1-2; no clear D. The CDR3 is made up of 17 amino acids. Germline V gives CDR1 SGHRS, CDR2 YFSETQ. Trimming left V 0 bases short and J 0 bases short, with 15 bases between. The variable domain in full, with the rest retrieved from reference TRBV5-1 and TRBJ1-2, is KAGVTQTPRYLIKTRGQQVTLSCSPISGHRSVSWYQQTPGQGLQFLFEYFSETQRNKGNFPGRFSGRQFSNSRSEMNVSTLELGDSALYLCASSLASLQPANYGYTFGSGTRLTVV.

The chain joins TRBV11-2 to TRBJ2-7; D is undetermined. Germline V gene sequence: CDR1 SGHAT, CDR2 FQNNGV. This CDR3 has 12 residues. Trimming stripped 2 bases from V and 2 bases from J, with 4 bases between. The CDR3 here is CASSLSAYEQYF. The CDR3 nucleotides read TGTGCCAGCAGCTTATCAGCCTACGAGCAGTACTTC.

As DNA, the CDR3 is TGTGCCAGCAGCACAGGGACAGATGCTAGCACAGATACGCAGTATTTT. Protein sequence: CASSTGTDASTDTQYF. The genes are TRBV5-4 and TRBJ2-3; 7 bases map to TRBD1. The CDR3 length is 16 residues. Germline V CDR1 and CDR2: SGHNT, YYREEE (reference sequence). Unmatched junction bases numbered 8, after V lost 4 bases and J lost 0 bases.

In DNA form, the CDR3 reads TGCGCCAGCAGCAGGGTGGGGACTAGCCTCAATGAGCAGTTCTTC. This sequence encodes CASSRVGTSLNEQFF. This chain uses TRBV5-1 with TRBJ2-1; 9 bases map to TRBD2. The germline V gene encodes CDR1 SGHRS and CDR2 YFSETQ. The CDR3 has 15 amino acids. V shed 4 bases and J 6 bases; nucleotides not matched to a gene: 8. Full variable domain (missing parts from reference TRBV5-1 and TRBJ2-1): KAGVTQTPRYLIKTRGQQVTLSCSPISGHRSVSWYQQTPGQGLQFLFEYFSETQRNKGNFPGRFSGRQFSNSRSEMNVSTLELGDSALYLCASSRVGTSLNEQFFGPGTRLTVL.

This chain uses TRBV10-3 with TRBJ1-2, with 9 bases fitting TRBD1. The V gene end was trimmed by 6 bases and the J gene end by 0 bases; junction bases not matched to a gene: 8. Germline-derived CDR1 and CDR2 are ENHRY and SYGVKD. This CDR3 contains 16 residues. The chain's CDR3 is CAISGDREITNYGYTF. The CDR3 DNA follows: TGTGCCATCAGCGGGGACAGGGAGATTACTAACTATGGCTACACCTTC.

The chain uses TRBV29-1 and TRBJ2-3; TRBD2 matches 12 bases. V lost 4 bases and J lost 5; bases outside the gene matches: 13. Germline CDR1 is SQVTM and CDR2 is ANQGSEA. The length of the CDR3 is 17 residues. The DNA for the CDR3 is TGCAGCGTTGGTGGGGGGTCTAGCGGGAGGGCCAGAGATACGCAGTATTTT. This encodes CSVGGGSSGRARDTQYF.

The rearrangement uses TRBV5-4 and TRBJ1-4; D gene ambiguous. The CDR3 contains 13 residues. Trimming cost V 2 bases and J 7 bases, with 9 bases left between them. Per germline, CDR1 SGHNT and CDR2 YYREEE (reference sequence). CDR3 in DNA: TGTGCCAGCAGCTTAGTCTCAGGTGAAAAACTGTTTTTT. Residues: CASSLVSGEKLFF.

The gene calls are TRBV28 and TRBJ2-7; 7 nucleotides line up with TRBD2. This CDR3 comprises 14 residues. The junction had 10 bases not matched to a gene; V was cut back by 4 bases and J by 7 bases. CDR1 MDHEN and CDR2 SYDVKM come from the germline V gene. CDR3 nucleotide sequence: TGTGCCAGCAGTTCCCCGGGACTAAATCGTGAGCAGTACTTC. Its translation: CASSSPGLNREQYF.

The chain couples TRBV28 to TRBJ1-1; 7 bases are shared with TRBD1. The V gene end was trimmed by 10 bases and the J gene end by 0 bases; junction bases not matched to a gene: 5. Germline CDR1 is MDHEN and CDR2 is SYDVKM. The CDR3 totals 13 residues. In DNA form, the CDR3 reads TGTGCCACCCGGGACAGTATGAACACTGAAGCTTTCTTT. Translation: CATRDSMNTEAFF. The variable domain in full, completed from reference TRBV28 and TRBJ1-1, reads DVKVTQSSRYLVKRTGEKVFLECVQDMDHENMFWYRQDPGLGLRLIYFSYDVKMKEKGDIPEGYSVSREKKERFSLILESASTNQTSMYLCATRDSMNTEAFFGQGTRLTVV.

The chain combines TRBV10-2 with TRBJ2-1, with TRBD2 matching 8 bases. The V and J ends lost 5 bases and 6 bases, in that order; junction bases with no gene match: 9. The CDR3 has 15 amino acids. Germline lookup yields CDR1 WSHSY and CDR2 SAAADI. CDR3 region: CASSPAGDRGNEQFF. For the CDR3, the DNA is TGCGCCAGCAGTCCAGCGGGAGACCGGGGCAATGAGCAGTTCTTC.

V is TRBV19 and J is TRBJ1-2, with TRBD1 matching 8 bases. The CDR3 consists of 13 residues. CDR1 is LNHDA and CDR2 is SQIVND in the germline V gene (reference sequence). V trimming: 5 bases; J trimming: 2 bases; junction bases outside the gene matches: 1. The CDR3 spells CASSDRGNYGYTF. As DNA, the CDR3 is TGTGCCAGTAGTGACAGGGGAAACTATGGCTACACCTTC. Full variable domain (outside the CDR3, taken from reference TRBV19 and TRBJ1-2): DGGITQSPKYLFRKEGQNVTLSCEQNLNHDAMYWYRQDPGQGLRLIYYSQIVNDFQKGDIAEGYSVSREKKESFPLTVTSAQKNPTAFYLCASSDRGNYGYTFGSGTRLTVV.

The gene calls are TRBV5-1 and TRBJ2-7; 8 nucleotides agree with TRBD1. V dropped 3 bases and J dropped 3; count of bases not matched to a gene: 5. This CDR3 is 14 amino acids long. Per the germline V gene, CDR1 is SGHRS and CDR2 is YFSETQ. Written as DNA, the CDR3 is TGCGCCAGCAGCTCAGGGACAGGAGGCTACGAGCAGTACTTC. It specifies CASSSGTGGYEQYF.

The CDR3 region is CASRGKPTGTGAYNEQFF. In nucleotides, the CDR3 is TGTGCCAGCAGGGGGAAACCGACCGGGACAGGGGCCTACAATGAGCAGTTCTTC. The chain carries TRBV27 and TRBJ2-1, with TRBD1 identical over 10 bases. Germline CDR1 reads MNHEY; CDR2 reads SMNVEV (reference sequence). J gave up 2 bases and V 6 bases, and 13 bases lay outside the gene matches. This CDR3 comprises 18 residues.

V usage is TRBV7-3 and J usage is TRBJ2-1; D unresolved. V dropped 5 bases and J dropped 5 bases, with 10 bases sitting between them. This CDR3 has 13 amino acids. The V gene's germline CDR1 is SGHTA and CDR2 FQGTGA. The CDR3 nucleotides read TGTGCCAGCAGCCTAGAAACCCACAATGAGCAGTTCTTC. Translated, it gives CASSLETHNEQFF.

DNA for the CDR3: TGTGCCAGCAGCTCGCCAACTAGTACCAAAAGGGAGACCCAGTACTTC. Protein sequence: CASSSPTSTKRETQYF. V is TRBV5-4 and J is TRBJ2-5; D perhaps matches TRBD2 (5 bases). Germline assignment: CDR1 SGHNT and CDR2 YYREEE (reference sequence). V was clipped by 3 bases and J by 5 bases, with 20 bases between them. The CDR3 runs to 16 residues.

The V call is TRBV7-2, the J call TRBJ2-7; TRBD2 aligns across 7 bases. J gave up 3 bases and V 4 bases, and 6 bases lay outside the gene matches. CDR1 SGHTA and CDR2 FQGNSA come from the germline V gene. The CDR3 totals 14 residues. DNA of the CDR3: TGTGCCAGCAGCTGGGAGGGCTCCTACTACGAGCAGTACTTC. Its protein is CASSWEGSYYEQYF.

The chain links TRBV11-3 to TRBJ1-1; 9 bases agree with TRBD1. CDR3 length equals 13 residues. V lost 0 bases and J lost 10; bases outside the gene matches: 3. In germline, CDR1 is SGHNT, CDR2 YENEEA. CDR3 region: CASSLDGTGRAFF. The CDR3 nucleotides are TGTGCCAGCAGCTTAGATGGGACAGGGAGAGCTTTCTTT.

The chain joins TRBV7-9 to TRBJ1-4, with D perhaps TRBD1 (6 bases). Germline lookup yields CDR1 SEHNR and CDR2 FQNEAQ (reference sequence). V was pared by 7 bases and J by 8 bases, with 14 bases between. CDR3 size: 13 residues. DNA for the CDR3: TGTGCCAGCACCCGATTAGGGGGAGAAAAACTGTTTTTT. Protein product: CASTRLGGEKLFF.

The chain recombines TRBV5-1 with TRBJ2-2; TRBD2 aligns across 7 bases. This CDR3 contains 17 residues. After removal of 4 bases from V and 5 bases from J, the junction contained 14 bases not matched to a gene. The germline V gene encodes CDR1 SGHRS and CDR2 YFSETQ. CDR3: CASSPPAAGAGTGELFF. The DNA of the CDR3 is TGCGCCAGCAGCCCACCCGCTGCGGGAGCTGGAACCGGGGAGCTGTTTTTT.

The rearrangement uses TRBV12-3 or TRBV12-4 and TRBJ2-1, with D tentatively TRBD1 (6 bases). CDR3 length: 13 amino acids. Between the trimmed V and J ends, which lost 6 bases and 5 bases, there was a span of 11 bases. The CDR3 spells CASSPSGDNEQFF. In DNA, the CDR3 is TGTGCCAGCAGCCCCTCAGGGGACAATGAGCAGTTCTTC.